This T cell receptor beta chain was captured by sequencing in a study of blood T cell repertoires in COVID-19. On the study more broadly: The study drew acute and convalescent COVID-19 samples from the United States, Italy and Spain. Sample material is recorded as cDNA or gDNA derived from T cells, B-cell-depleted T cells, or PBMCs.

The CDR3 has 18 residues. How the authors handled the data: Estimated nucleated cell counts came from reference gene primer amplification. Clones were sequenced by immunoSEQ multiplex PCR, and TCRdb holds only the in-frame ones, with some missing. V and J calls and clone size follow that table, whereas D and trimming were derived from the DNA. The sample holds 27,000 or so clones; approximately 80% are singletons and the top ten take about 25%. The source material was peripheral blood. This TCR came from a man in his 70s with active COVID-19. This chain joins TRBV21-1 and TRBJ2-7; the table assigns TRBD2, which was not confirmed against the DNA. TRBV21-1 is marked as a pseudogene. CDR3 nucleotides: TGTGCCAGCAGCAAACTCCCTACGGGGGACCAGGCCTCCTACGAGCAGTACTTC. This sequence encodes CASSKLPTGDQASYEQYF.